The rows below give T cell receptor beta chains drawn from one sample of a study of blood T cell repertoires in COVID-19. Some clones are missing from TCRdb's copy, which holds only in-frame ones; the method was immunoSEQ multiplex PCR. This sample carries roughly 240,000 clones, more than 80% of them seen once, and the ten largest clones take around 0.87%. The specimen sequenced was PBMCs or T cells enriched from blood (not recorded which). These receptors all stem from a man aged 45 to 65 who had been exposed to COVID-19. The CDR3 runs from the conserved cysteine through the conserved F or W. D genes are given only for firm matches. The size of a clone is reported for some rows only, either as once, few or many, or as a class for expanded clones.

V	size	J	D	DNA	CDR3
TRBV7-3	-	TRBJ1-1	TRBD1	TGTGCCAGCAGCCGGACAGGGGACACTGAAGCTTTCTTT	CASSRTGDTEAFF
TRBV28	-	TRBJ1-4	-	TGTGCCAGCAGTTATAGTGCAACTAATGAAAAACTGTTTTTT	CASSYSATNEKLFF
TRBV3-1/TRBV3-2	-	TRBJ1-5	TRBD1	TGTGCCAGCAGCCCCGGGACAGGGAGTCAGCCCCAGCATTTT	CASSPGTGSQPQHF
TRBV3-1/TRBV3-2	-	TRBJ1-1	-	TGTGCCAGCAGCCAAGCGAGCGGACAGACTGAAGCTTTCTTT	CASSQASGQTEAFF
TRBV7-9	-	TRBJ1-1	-	TGTGCCAGCAGCCCCAAACAGGGACCCTCGATCGCTGAAGCTTTCTTT	CASSPKQGPSIAEAFF
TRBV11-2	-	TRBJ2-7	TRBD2	TGTGCCAGCAGCTTAGCCGGGACTGGGGGGGGCTACGAGCAGTACTTC	CASSLAGTGGGYEQYF
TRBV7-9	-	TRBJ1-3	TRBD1	TGTGCCAGCAGCCCCTTCGACAGGGCGGCTGGAAACACCATATATTTT	CASSPFDRAAGNTIYF
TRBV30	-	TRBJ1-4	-	TGTGCCTCTACTAAGGAGTCGGCGGGTGAAAAACTGTTTTTT	CASTKESAGEKLFF
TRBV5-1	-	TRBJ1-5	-	TGCGCCAGCAGCTTCGCAGGAAATCAGCCCCAGCATTTT	CASSFAGNQPQHF
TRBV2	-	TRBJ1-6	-	TGTGCCAGCAGCCGTGGGGGGAGTGGTTCACCCCTCCACTTT	CASSRGGSGSPLHF
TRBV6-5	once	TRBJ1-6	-	TGTGCCAGCAGTTTATCCGGGACAATCGGTGATTCACCCCTCCACTTT	CASSLSGTIGDSPLHF
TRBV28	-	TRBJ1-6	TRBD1	TGTGCCAGCAGTTCTTTGCCCCGGGACAGTAATTCACCCCTCCACTTT	CASSSLPRDSNSPLHF
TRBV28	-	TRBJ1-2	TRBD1	TGTGCCAGCAGCTTTTATCGGGACAGTCTTTATGGCTACACCTTC	CASSFYRDSLYGYTF
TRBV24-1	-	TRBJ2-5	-	TGTGCCACTGGGACACTGCCTGGGGAGACCCAGTACTTC	CATGTLPGETQYF
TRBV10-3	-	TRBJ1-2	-	TGTGCCATCAGTGCTTGGGGGCAAGATGGCTACACCTTC	CAISAWGQDGYTF
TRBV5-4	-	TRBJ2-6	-	TGTGCCAGCACGGAGCTTTCTGGGGCCAACGTCCTGACTTTC	CASTELSGANVLTF
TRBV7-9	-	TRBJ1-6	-	TGTGCCAGCAGCTCACCCCTGGGGCAGTCTAATTCACCCCTCCACTTT	CASSSPLGQSNSPLHF
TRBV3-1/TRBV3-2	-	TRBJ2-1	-	TGTGCCAGCACCCTCAAGGGGGTCCTATACAATGAGCAGTTCTTC	CASTLKGVLYNEQFF
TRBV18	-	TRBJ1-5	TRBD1	TGTGCCAGCTCACCACTCGGGGGACAGGGAGGACAGCCCCAGCATTTT	CASSPLGGQGGQPQHF
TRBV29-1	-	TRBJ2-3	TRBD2	TGCAGCGTTGAAGATCCACTAGCGGGATCCACAGATACGCAGTATTTT	CSVEDPLAGSTDTQYF
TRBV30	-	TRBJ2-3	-	TGTGCCTGGAAGTTGGGGGCAAGCACAGATACGCAGTATTTT	CAWKLGASTDTQYF
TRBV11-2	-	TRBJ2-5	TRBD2	TGTGCCAGCAGCTCCGGGAGGACTAGCGGGGGATATGGAGAGACCCAGTACTTC	CASSSGRTSGGYGETQYF
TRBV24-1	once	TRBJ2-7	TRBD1	TGTGCCACCAGTGATTCGGGACAGGACTCCTACGAGCAGTACTTC	CATSDSGQDSYEQYF
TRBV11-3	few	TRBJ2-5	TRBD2	TGTGCCAGCAGCTTAGGTAGCGGGGTCAGACAAGAGACCCAGTACTTC	CASSLGSGVRQETQYF
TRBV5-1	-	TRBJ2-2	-	TGCGCCAGCAGCTTCGGGGTTACGAACACCGGGGAGCTGTTTTTT	CASSFGVTNTGELFF
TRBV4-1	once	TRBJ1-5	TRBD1	TGCGCCAGCAGCCAGTCGGACAGGAGCAATCAGCCCCAGCATTTT	CASSQSDRSNQPQHF
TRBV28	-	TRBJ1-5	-	TGTGCCAGCAGTTCTGGCTTTAGGGGTCAGCCCCAGCATTTT	CASSSGFRGQPQHF
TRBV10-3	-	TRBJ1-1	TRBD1	TGTGCCATCAACCCCGGTCAGGGGGTCGGAGACACTGAAGCTTTCTTT	CAINPGQGVGDTEAFF
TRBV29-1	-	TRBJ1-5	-	TGCAGCGTCAGGGGCAGCAATCAGCCCCAGCATTTT	CSVRGSNQPQHF
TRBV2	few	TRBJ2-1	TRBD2	TGTGCCAGCAGTAGCGGGACCTACAATGAGCAGTTCTTC	CASSSGTYNEQFF
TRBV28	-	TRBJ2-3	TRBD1	TGTGCCAGCACTGATCTCGGCAGGGGGCGTGCAGATACGCAGTATTTT	CASTDLGRGRADTQYF
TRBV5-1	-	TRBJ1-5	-	TGCGCCAGCAGCTTGACAGGCGATCAGCCCCAGCATTTT	CASSLTGDQPQHF
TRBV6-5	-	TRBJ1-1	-	-	CASSYKVGGGSRTFF
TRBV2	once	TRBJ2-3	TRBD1	TGTGCCAGCAGGGGCGGCAGGGGGTCTGCAGATACGCAGTATTTT	CASRGGRGSADTQYF
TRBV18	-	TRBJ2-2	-	TGTGCCAGCTCACCAGGGAGAGTCGGAAACACCGGGGAGCTGTTTTTT	CASSPGRVGNTGELFF
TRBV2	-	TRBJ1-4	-	TGTGCCAGCAGTGACAGGGGTAATGAAAAACTGTTTTTT	CASSDRGNEKLFF
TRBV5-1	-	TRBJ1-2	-	TGCGCCAGCAGCGTGTCAATTTCTAACTATGGCTACACCTTC	CASSVSISNYGYTF
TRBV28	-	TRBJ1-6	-	TGTGCCAGCACCCAAGGGGGTTTTAATTCACCCCTCCACTTT	CASTQGGFNSPLHF
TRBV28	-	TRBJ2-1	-	TGTGCCAGCAGCCGGGACAATGAGCAGTTCTTC	CASSRDNEQFF
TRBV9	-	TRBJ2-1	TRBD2	TGTGCCAGCAGCGTGAAGGGCGGGGGGGTATACAATGAGCAGTTCTTC	CASSVKGGGVYNEQFF
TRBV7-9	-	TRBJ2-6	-	TGTGCCAGCAGTGGGGCGGCCCGGGGGGCCAACGTCCTGACTTTC	CASSGAARGANVLTF
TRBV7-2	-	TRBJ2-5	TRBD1	TGTGCCAGCAGACGGACAGGGGGACAACAAGAGACCCAGTACTTC	CASRRTGGQQETQYF
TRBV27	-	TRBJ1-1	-	TGTGCCAGCAGTTCGTCGGGAGGTAAAGATCTGTACACTGAAGCTTTCTTT	CASSSSGGKDLYTEAFF
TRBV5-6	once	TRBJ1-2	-	TGTGCCAGCAGCGGCGGGGATGGCTATGGCTACACCTTC	CASSGGDGYGYTF
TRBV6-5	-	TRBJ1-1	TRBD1	TGTGCCAGCAGTCGGGGACAGACGAACACTGAAGCTTTCTTT	CASSRGQTNTEAFF
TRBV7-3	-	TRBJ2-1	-	TGTGCCAGCAGCTTAAGTTCAGGGCGGGGGCTCTACAATGAGCAGTTCTTC	CASSLSSGRGLYNEQFF
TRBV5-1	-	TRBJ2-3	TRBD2	TGCGCCAGCGCGACTAGCGGGGCCATCACAGATACGCAGTATTTT	CASATSGAITDTQYF
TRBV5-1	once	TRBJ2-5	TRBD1	TGCGCCAGCAGCCTTTTGACAGGGGGGAACCAAGAGACCCAGTACTTC	CASSLLTGGNQETQYF
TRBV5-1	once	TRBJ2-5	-	TGCGCCAGCAGCTTGGTGGAGGGGGAGACCCAGTACTTC	CASSLVEGETQYF
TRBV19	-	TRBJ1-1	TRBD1	TGTGCCAGTAGGCCGGGACAGGGAATTGCTGAAGCTTTCTTT	CASRPGQGIAEAFF
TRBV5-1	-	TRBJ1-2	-	TGCGCCAGCAGCGAGGGAGTGACCAACACCTTC	CASSEGVTNTF
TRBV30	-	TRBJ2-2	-	TGTGCCTGGGGGAGCACCGGGGAGCTGTTTTTT	CAWGSTGELFF
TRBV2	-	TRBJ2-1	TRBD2	TGTGCCAGCAGGCCGGCTAGCGGATCCTACAATGAGCAGTTCTTC	CASRPASGSYNEQFF
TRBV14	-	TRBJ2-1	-	TGTGCCAGCAGCCCGGGACTCTACAATGAGCAGTTCTTC	CASSPGLYNEQFF
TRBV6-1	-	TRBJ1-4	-	TGTGCCAGCAGTGAACACTTTAAGAATGAAAAACTGTTTTTT	CASSEHFKNEKLFF
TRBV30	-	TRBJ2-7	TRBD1	TGTGCCTGGAATAGGGACAGGGGGTTCCACGAGCAGTACTTC	CAWNRDRGFHEQYF
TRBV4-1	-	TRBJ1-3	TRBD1	TGCGCCAGCAGCCAAGGACAGGGGACGAGCTCTGGAAACACCATATATTTT	CASSQGQGTSSGNTIYF
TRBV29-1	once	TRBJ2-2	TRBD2	TGCAGCGTATATAGCGGGAGGGCCGCCGGGGAGCTGTTTTTT	CSVYSGRAAGELFF
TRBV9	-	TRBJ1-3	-	TGTGCCAGCAGCGTAGGTCCCGGGATTGGAAACACCATATATTTT	CASSVGPGIGNTIYF